Below are 10 T cell receptor beta chains sequenced from a single sample in a study of blood T cell repertoires in COVID-19. TCRdb's table, derived via immunoSEQ multiplex PCR, lists solely in-frame clones and lacks some. This table holds some 220,000 clones, 80% to 85% found once. Sequencing was done on a sample of peripheral blood. Receptor source: a woman between 70 and 85 years old with COVID-19, enrolled during active disease.

Worth noting for this clone: Other DNA sequences in the same sample also yield this CDR3. V is TRBV7-6 and J is TRBJ2-7, with D unclear. Per germline, CDR1 SGHVS and CDR2 FNYEAQ. Trimming took off 1 base at V and 3 bases at J, with 7 bases between the two ends. The CDR3 spans 13 residues. The CDR3 loop is CASSLGQVYEQYF. The CDR3 nucleotides are TGTGCCAGCAGCTTAGGGCAGGTCTACGAGCAGTACTTC.

CDR3 bases: TGTGCCAGCAGCCTGGGGCAGGGGGCTTTCTACGGCACTGAAGCTTTCTTT. This sequence encodes CASSLGQGAFYGTEAFF. The rearrangement links TRBV9 to TRBJ1-1, with 8 bases fitting TRBD1. V lost 4 bases to trimming and J lost 4 bases; unmatched junction nucleotides: 15. This CDR3 contains 17 residues. Germline V gene data show CDR1 as SGDLS and CDR2 as YYNGEE.

The chain employs TRBV19 and TRBJ2-7, with a possible D match to TRBD2 (5 bases). V shed 9 bases and J shed 3 bases, with 15 bases lying between them. Germline CDR1 is LNHDA and CDR2 is SQIVND (reference sequence). The CDR3 covers 13 residues. CDR3: CASGEGDGYEQYF. For the CDR3, the DNA is TGTGCCAGCGGTGAGGGAGACGGCTACGAGCAGTACTTC.

The chain has TRBV30 and TRBJ1-1, with D possibly being TRBD1 (5 bases). V was clipped by 0 bases and J by 0 bases, with 11 bases between them. From germline, CDR1 is GTSNPN and CDR2 SVGIG (reference sequence). The CDR3 loop spans 15 amino acids. CDR3 protein: CAWSVRRGMNTEAFF. The CDR3 DNA reads TGTGCCTGGAGTGTACGTCGGGGGATGAACACTGAAGCTTTCTTT.

This sequence joins TRBV7-2 and TRBJ2-1; 7 bases agree with TRBD2. V lost 4 bases to trimming and J lost 2 bases; unmatched junction nucleotides: 5. The CDR3 is 15 amino acids. Germline CDR1 reads SGHTA; CDR2 reads FQGNSA. The CDR3 DNA sequence: TGTGCCAGCAGCTCCGCGGGGACTACCTACAATGAGCAGTTCTTC. Protein sequence: CASSSAGTTYNEQFF.

This clone has just a few counts. This rearrangement joins TRBV28 to TRBJ2-3, with TRBD2 identical over 7 bases. This CDR3 contains 15 residues. V lost 2 bases to trimming and J lost 2 bases; unmatched junction nucleotides: 4. Germline V gene lookup returns CDR1 MDHEN and CDR2 SYDVKM. In DNA form, the CDR3 reads TGTGCCAGCAGTTTACCAGCGGGATTCACAGATACGCAGTATTTT. This codes for CASSLPAGFTDTQYF. The full variable domain, completed using reference TRBV28 and TRBJ2-3, is DVKVTQSSRYLVKRTGEKVFLECVQDMDHENMFWYRQDPGLGLRLIYFSYDVKMKEKGDIPEGYSVSREKKERFSLILESASTNQTSMYLCASSLPAGFTDTQYFGPGTRLTVL.

V gene TRBV10-3 combines with J gene TRBJ2-7; 10 nucleotides agree with TRBD1. J lost 9 bases, V lost 8 bases, and 7 bases had no gene match. CDR1 and CDR2 from the germline V gene are ENHRY and SYGVKD. The CDR3 covers 12 residues. The CDR3 sequence: CAIGTGVGGQYF. The CDR3 region has the DNA TGTGCCATCGGGACAGGGGTCGGGGGGCAGTACTTC.

This clone was picked up one time. The chain carries TRBV11-2 and TRBJ1-2, with D perhaps matching TRBD1 (6 bases). Germline values: CDR1 SGHAT, CDR2 FQNNGV. The CDR3 totals 12 residues. V was clipped by 6 bases and J by 3 bases, with 8 bases between them. The CDR3 is CASSYRDYGYTF. CDR3 in DNA: TGTGCCAGCAGTTACAGGGACTATGGCTACACCTTC.

V is TRBV7-2 and J is TRBJ1-4; TRBD1 agrees at 8 bases. This CDR3 is 13 amino acids long. Germline assignment: CDR1 SGHTA and CDR2 FQGNSA. Trimming cost V 5 bases and J 8 bases; bases outside gene matches: 4. The CDR3 loop is CASSPDRGEKLFF. CDR3 in DNA: TGTGCCAGCAGCCCTGACAGGGGAGAAAAACTGTTTTTT.

In its sample, this clone was seen once. The genes are TRBV3-1 (or the pseudogene TRBV3-2) and TRBJ2-1; D may be TRBD2 (6 bases). The CDR3 is 15 residues long. The ends were cut back, 4 bases at V and 6 bases at J, with 16 bases in the middle. Germline loops: CDR1 LGHDT, CDR2 YNNKEL (reference sequence). CDR3 sequence reads: CASSPAGGPPNEQFF. CDR3 coding DNA: TGTGCCAGCAGCCCCGCAGGAGGGCCCCCCAATGAGCAGTTCTTC.